The rows below give T cell receptor beta chains drawn from one sample of a study of cytomegalovirus exposure and HLA in healthy donors. The method was immunoSEQ multiplex PCR; TCRdb's version includes in-frame clones alone and lacks a portion of them. The sample lists around 140,000 clones; just under 90% were seen once. Material: PBMCs. The source is a woman in her 30s in good health and CMV-seronegative. Both conserved end residues are part of each CDR3. D genes are given only for firm matches. Expanded clones get a size class; other rows say once, few or many, or leave the size out.

d_call | j_call | clone_size | v_call | cdr3_aa | cdr3_nt
TRBD2 | TRBJ2-1 | NA | TRBV5-4 | CASSLISGGPSVYEQFF | TGTGCCAGCAGCTTGATTAGCGGGGGGCCTTCAGTTTATGAGCAGTTCTTC
TRBD1 | TRBJ1-1 | once | TRBV5-1 | CASSSLTGRTEAFF | TGCGCCAGCAGCTCACTGACAGGGCGGACTGAAGCTTTCTTT
NA | TRBJ1-5 | NA | TRBV5-5 | CASSFEGYSNQPQHF | TGTGCCAGCAGCTTTGAGGGATATAGCAATCAGCCCCAGCATTTT
NA | TRBJ1-2 | NA | TRBV7-9 | CSSSRPGDFGSGFDYGYTF | TGTTCCAGCAGTAGACCAGGGGATTTTGGGTCCGGCTTCGACTATGGCTACACCTTC
TRBD1 | TRBJ1-3 | NA | TRBV7-9 | CASSLWTGGDSGNTIYF | TGTGCCAGCAGCTTGTGGACAGGGGGGGACTCTGGAAACACCATATATTTT
NA | TRBJ1-2 | NA | TRBV4-3 | CASSQGPGGVGHGYTF | TGCGCCAGCAGCCAAGGCCCGGGCGGGGTCGGGCATGGCTACACCTTC
NA | TRBJ2-3 | NA | TRBV4-1 | CASSQVLRGWSTDTQYF | TGCGCCAGCAGCCAAGTTCTAAGGGGATGGAGCACAGATACGCAGTATTTT
NA | TRBJ1-1 | once | TRBV5-6 | CASSLLFTTGNTEAFF | TGTGCCAGCAGCTTGTTATTCACGACGGGGAACACTGAAGCTTTCTTT
NA | TRBJ2-3 | NA | TRBV5-1 | CASSWAGTSTDTQYF | TGCGCCAGCAGCTGGGCCGGGACTAGCACAGATACGCAGTATTTT
TRBD1 | TRBJ2-7 | NA | TRBV4-1 | CASSLGTGVDEQYF | TGCGCCAGCAGCCTCGGGACAGGGGTAGACGAGCAGTACTTC
NA | TRBJ2-7 | once | TRBV19 | CASSIVGHPYEQYF | TGTGCCAGTAGTATAGTGGGACATCCTTACGAGCAGTACTTC
NA | TRBJ1-5 | NA | TRBV28 | CASSRTQGYSNQPQHF | TGTGCCAGCAGTCGCACTCAGGGGTATAGCAATCAGCCCCAGCATTTT
NA | TRBJ2-7 | NA | TRBV19 | CASSLTSATYEQYF | TGTGCCAGCTCTTTAACCAGCGCAACCTACGAGCAGTACTTC
NA | TRBJ1-2 | NA | TRBV5-8 | CASSLVWRDGGYTF | TGTGCCAGCAGCTTGGTGTGGAGGGATGGTGGCTACACCTTC
NA | TRBJ1-1 | NA | TRBV9 | CASSVSRATEAFF | TGTGCCAGCAGCGTTTCTCGAGCCACTGAAGCTTTCTTT
NA | TRBJ2-2 | NA | TRBV27 | CASSLSRGGNTGELFF | TGTGCCAGCAGTTTATCGCGGGGCGGTAACACCGGGGAGCTGTTTTTT
NA | TRBJ2-7 | NA | TRBV2 | CASRRGPYEQYF | TGTGCCAGCCGGAGGGGGCCCTACGAGCAGTACTTC
NA | TRBJ2-1 | once | TRBV6-5 | CASSYRGLDYNEQFF | TGTGCCAGCAGTTACCGTGGACTGGACTACAATGAGCAGTTCTTC
NA | TRBJ1-4 | NA | TRBV2 | CASSDAGGASEKLFF | TGTGCCAGCAGTGACGCGGGGGGCGCGAGTGAAAAACTGTTTTTT
TRBD1 | TRBJ1-2 | NA | TRBV2 | CASSDRGRRGYTF | TGTGCCAGCAGCGACAGGGGGCGTAGGGGCTACACCTTC
NA | TRBJ2-7 | NA | TRBV28 | CASRSGGLIPYEQYF | TGTGCCAGCAGATCCGGAGGACTCATACCCTACGAGCAGTACTTC
NA | TRBJ1-2 | NA | TRBV5-5 | CASSLSGYGYTF | TGTGCCAGCAGCTTGAGCGGATATGGCTACACCTTC
TRBD1 | TRBJ2-7 | NA | TRBV7-2 | CASKRDRSYEQYF | TGTGCCAGCAAAAGGGACAGGTCCTACGAGCAGTACTTC
NA | TRBJ2-3 | NA | TRBV7-9 | CASTPPRTDTQYF | TGTGCCAGCACCCCCCCCAGGACAGATACGCAGTATTTT
NA | TRBJ1-4 | few | TRBV4-1 | CASSHRGEKLFF | TGCGCCAGCAGCCACAGGGGAGAAAAACTGTTTTTT
NA | TRBJ2-7 | NA | TRBV19 | CASSWARGSYEQYF | TGTGCCAGTAGTTGGGCCAGGGGTAGCTACGAGCAGTACTTC
NA | TRBJ2-1 | NA | TRBV2 | CASSEAMLALYNEQFF | TGTGCCAGCAGTGAAGCGATGCTAGCGCTGTACAATGAGCAGTTCTTC
NA | TRBJ2-7 | NA | TRBV7-2 | CASSKYLPEQYF | TGTGCCAGCAGCAAATACCTACCTGAGCAGTACTTC
TRBD2 | TRBJ2-7 | NA | TRBV5-1 | CASSPRGSGGAPYEQYF | TGCGCCAGCAGCCCTCGGGGTAGCGGGGGGGCCCCCTACGAGCAGTACTTC
NA | TRBJ1-1 | few | TRBV6-6 | CASRTGNTEAFF | TGTGCCAGCAGGACAGGGAACACTGAAGCTTTCTTT
TRBD2 | TRBJ2-1 | NA | TRBV7-9 | CASSLGTSGGNEQFF | TGTGCCAGCAGCTTAGGGACTAGCGGAGGCAATGAGCAGTTCTTC
TRBD2 | TRBJ2-1 | NA | TRBV7-2 | CASRPQAGPSDEQFF | TGTGCCAGCAGGCCTCAAGCGGGGCCTAGCGATGAGCAGTTCTTC
TRBD2 | TRBJ2-7 | few | TRBV18 | CASSPGTSGSREQYF | TGTGCCAGCTCACCAGGGACTAGCGGGAGCCGCGAGCAGTACTTC
NA | TRBJ2-5 | NA | TRBV9 | CASNLGGEETQYF | TGTGCCAGCAACCTCGGAGGGGAAGAGACCCAGTACTTC
NA | TRBJ2-1 | NA | TRBV6-4 | CASSPLGESSYNEQFF | TGTGCCAGCAGTCCCCTAGGCGAGAGCTCCTACAATGAGCAGTTCTTC
TRBD1 | TRBJ1-5 | NA | TRBV30 | CAWSVRTGSQPQHF | TGTGCCTGGAGTGTACGGACAGGGAGTCAGCCCCAGCATTTT
TRBD1 | TRBJ2-1 | once | TRBV28 | CASTRTGTNEQFF | TGTGCCAGCACCAGGACAGGAACCAATGAGCAGTTCTTC
TRBD1 | TRBJ2-1 | NA | TRBV7-9 | CASSLYRTGRKNEQFF | TGTGCCAGCAGCCTATACCGGACAGGGCGAAAGAATGAGCAGTTCTTC
NA | TRBJ1-2 | few | TRBV5-6 | CASSLVSWGRGYYTF | TGTGCCAGCAGCTTGGTTTCGTGGGGGCGCGGATACTACACCTTC
TRBD2 | TRBJ2-2 | NA | TRBV5-1 | CASSSGRTGELFF | TGCGCCAGCAGCTCCGGGAGGACCGGGGAGCTGTTTTTT
TRBD1 | TRBJ1-2 | NA | TRBV7-9 | CASSPETGGYTF | TGTGCCAGCAGCCCCGAGACAGGGGGCTACACCTTC
TRBD2 | TRBJ2-7 | NA | TRBV6-1 | CASEEGIAGVGEQYF | TGTGCCAGCGAGGAGGGAATAGCGGGAGTGGGAGAGCAGTACTTC
TRBD1 | TRBJ1-5 | NA | TRBV7-8 | CASSLAMTGGPQHF | TGTGCCAGCAGCTTAGCAATGACAGGGGGTCCCCAGCATTTT
TRBD2 | TRBJ2-2 | NA | TRBV5-4 | CASSLALAGFNTGELFF | TGTGCCAGCAGCTTGGCGCTAGCGGGATTCAACACCGGGGAGCTGTTTTTT
TRBD1 | TRBJ2-1 | NA | TRBV9 | CASSVADRVSNEQFF | TGTGCCAGCAGCGTAGCAGACAGGGTGTCAAATGAGCAGTTCTTC
NA | TRBJ2-1 | once | TRBV7-2 | CASSLAVSYNEQFF | TGTGCCAGCAGCTTGGCGGTCTCCTACAATGAGCAGTTCTTC
NA | TRBJ2-1 | NA | TRBV29-1 | CSVGSTGATEQFF | TGCAGCGTGGGTTCGACTGGGGCTACTGAGCAGTTCTTC
NA | TRBJ2-7 | NA | TRBV21-1 | CASSKGWLAVLVEQYF | TGTGCCAGCAGCAAAGGTTGGCTAGCGGTTCTTGTGGAGCAGTACTTC
TRBD1 | TRBJ2-1 | NA | TRBV19 | CASRADRGAYNEQFF | TGTGCCAGTAGGGCCGACAGGGGGGCATACAATGAGCAGTTCTTC
NA | TRBJ2-5 | NA | TRBV2 | CASSEALTGQETQYF | TGTGCCAGCAGTGAAGCGCTGACGGGACAAGAGACCCAGTACTTC
NA | TRBJ2-5 | NA | TRBV5-6 | CASSAWTDPYETQYF | TGTGCCAGCAGCGCCTGGACAGACCCCTATGAGACCCAGTACTTC
TRBD2 | TRBJ2-7 | NA | TRBV18 | CASSPYSGSRYEQYF | TGTGCCAGCTCACCGTATAGCGGGAGCCGGTACGAGCAGTACTTC
NA | TRBJ2-3 | NA | TRBV18 | CASSPWTASTDTQYF | TGTGCCAGCTCACCATGGACTGCTAGCACAGATACGCAGTATTTT